This T cell receptor (beta chain) comes out of a study of blood T cell repertoires in COVID-19. Study background: Sites across the United States, Italy and Spain contributed samples from acute and convalescent COVID-19. The analysed material was cDNA or gDNA that came from T cells, B-cell-depleted T cells, or PBMCs.

The CDR3 spans 15 residues. CDR1 and CDR2 (germline): MNHEY, SVGAGI. Unmatched junction bases numbered 6, after V lost 2 bases and J lost 10 bases. Authors' analysis steps: Estimation of nucleated cell counts was performed using reference gene primer amplification. The protocol was immunoSEQ multiplex PCR, while the TCRdb copy is restricted to in-frame clones and leaves out a portion. The V and J calls and clone size were taken over from that table, and D and trimming were inferred from the DNA. The sample has roughly 500,000 clones; about 88% are singletons. The sequencing input was peripheral blood. The clonotype comes from a man aged 18 to 35 with COVID-19, enrolled during active disease. V usage is TRBV6-5 and J usage is TRBJ2-1, with 12 bases lining up with TRBD1. CDR3 DNA: TGTGCCAGCAGTTACCTGGGACAGGGGGCATTCGAGCAGTTCTTC. It codes for CASSYLGQGAFEQFF.